Detailed here is one T cell receptor (beta chain). No antigen is known for it. The length of the CDR3 is 15 residues. V lost 1 base to trimming and J lost 5 bases; unmatched junction nucleotides: 7. Germline V gene sequence: CDR1 LNHNV, CDR2 YYDKDF (reference sequence). This specimen belongs to a study of cytomegalovirus exposure and HLA in healthy donors. Findings of the study overall: CMV serostatus was the only immune exposure information that was available.

PCR used 60 Vbeta primers and 13 Jbeta primers. Method: immunoSEQ multiplex PCR; TCRdb's copy keeps in-frame clones and lacks some. The table has about 180,000 clones, roughly 79% seen once. The TCR was taken from a male donor in good health and CMV-seronegative. Sequencing was carried out using PBMCs. The genes are TRBV15 and TRBJ2-5, with 7 bases that match TRBD1. The DNA for the CDR3 is TGTGCCACCAGCAGAGTAAAGGGGGCGCGGGAGACCCAGTACTTC. Translating gives CATSRVKGARETQYF.